A selection of T cell receptor beta chains follows, all from one sample in a study of T cells in Graves' hyperthyroidism and ophthalmopathy. TCRdb itself ran the multiplex PCR reads through MiXCR, one entry per CDR3 protein. Of hundreds of thousands of distinct CDR3 sequences in the sample, less than 25% were seen once. Sequencing input: blood. Receptors were obtained from a man aged 25 to 40 with Graves' ophthalmopathy. Both conserved end residues are part of each CDR3. Fields, in order: clone size, J gene, D gene, V gene, CDR3 protein, CDR3 DNA. A D gene is named only where the DNA matches it firmly. Clone size is given for some rows only: seen once, a few or many times, or a class if the clone is expanded.

>-|TRBJ2-7|-|TRBV19
CASRDKGSVSYEQYF
TGTGCCAGTCGGGACAAGGGATCTGTCTCCTACGAGCAGTACTTC
>-|TRBJ2-7|TRBD2|TRBV5-8
CASSKGLAYEQYF
TGTGCCAGCAGCAAGGGACTAGCCTACGAGCAGTACTTC
>-|TRBJ1-6|-|TRBV14
CASSQEGDGGHSPLHF
TGTGCCAGCAGCCAAGAGGGGGACGGGGGACATTCACCCCTCCACTTT
>many|TRBJ2-1|-|TRBV27
CASSTRDPTSYNEQFF
TGTGCCAGCAGTACCCGGGACCCGACTTCCTACAATGAGCAGTTCTTC
>-|TRBJ2-7|-|TRBV9
CASSPPDQRGQYF
TGTGCCAGCAGCCCCCCCGACCAGCGTGGGCAGTACTTC
>once|TRBJ2-7|TRBD1|TRBV20-1
CSAGPRQGVSYEQYF
TGCAGTGCTGGACCCCGACAGGGAGTATCCTACGAGCAGTACTTC
>-|TRBJ1-1|-|TRBV6-1
CASRMWTEAFF
TGTGCCAGCAGAATGTGGACTGAAGCTTTCTTT
>few|TRBJ2-5|-|TRBV7-6
CASSLGEDSLNQETQYF
TGTGCCAGCAGCTTAGGGGAGGACAGCCTGAACCAAGAGACCCAGTACTTC
>few|TRBJ1-1|-|TRBV29-1
CSVGSSGNTEAFF
TGCAGCGTCGGGAGTTCGGGGAACACTGAAGCTTTCTTT
>-|TRBJ2-7|-|TRBV29-1
CSVEEGVYEQYF
TGCAGCGTTGAAGAGGGGGTCTACGAGCAGTACTTC
>-|TRBJ1-5|-|TRBV19
CASIRSGNSNQPQHF
TGTGCCAGTATTCGTTCAGGGAATAGCAATCAGCCCCAGCATTTT